This T cell receptor beta chain was sequenced in a study of T-cell reconstitution after alpha-beta-depleted transplantation in children. General study results and limits: Surviving recipient T cells and thymic progenitors produced the high day-60 TCRbeta diversity seen in some patients. After transplant, at about two months, alpha-beta T cells were reportedly derived from several hundred expanded graft clones. Newly made T cells mostly supplied T-cell counts and diversity one year after transplant.

On this clonotype: Its antigen is undetermined.

Unique molecular identifiers were incorporated when the TCRbeta library was constructed. Via MiXCR, TCRdb re-called the PCR reads, giving one row per CDR3 protein. The table includes a few hundred thousand distinct CDR3 sequences, over 10% detected once. Germline values: CDR1 SGHRS, CDR2 YFSETQ. V lost 1 base, J lost 0 bases, and 19 bases stayed unmatched. The CDR3 runs to 22 residues. The TCR comes from a male patient under 18 who had a stem cell transplant for acute myeloid leukemia, so the T cells may come from the graft donor. The chain links TRBV5-1 to TRBJ2-1, with 10 bases lining up with TRBD2. The sample here was PBMCs, mostly from graft donor cells, taken 360 days after TCRalphabeta/CD19-depleted stem cell transplant. DNA of the CDR3: TGCGCCAGCAGCTTGCGTGAAGGGGGGGGCCTAGCGGGAGCGTTCTCCTACAATGAGCAGTTCTTC. This gives the protein CASSLREGGGLAGAFSYNEQFF.